This is a list of T cell receptor beta chains from one sample in a study of T-cell reconstitution after alpha-beta-depleted transplantation in children. TCRdb reanalysed the PCR reads using MiXCR and keeps one entry per CDR3 protein. This table has about 610,000 distinct CDR3 sequences, roughly a tenth appearing once. This sample comprised PBMCs from the stem cell graft donor, obtained from the stem cell graft. Source of these receptors: a human donor who donated a stem cell graft to a child with acute myeloid leukemia. Both conserved end residues are part of each CDR3. The order of the fields is V gene, clone size, J gene, D gene, CDR3 DNA, CDR3 protein. The D gene is left open where the match is weak. Rows may omit the clone size; those that give it use once, few, many or a size class.

TRBV28	few	TRBJ2-1	TRBD2	TGTGCCAGCAACTTAGCGGGAGGGCTCGATGAGCAGTTCTTC	CASNLAGGLDEQFF
TRBV12-3/TRBV12-4	many	TRBJ1-1	NA	TGTGCCAGCAGTTTTTTAAGCGTCGACACTGAAGCTTTCTTT	CASSFLSVDTEAFF
TRBV20-1	NA	TRBJ1-1	TRBD1	TGCAGTGCTAGAAATCCTCGACAGGGGGCGGACACTGAAGCTTTCTTT	CSARNPRQGADTEAFF
TRBV6-1	many	TRBJ2-1	NA	TGTGCCAGCAGGGAAGGTCCCCAAGGTGAGCAGTTCTTC	CASREGPQGEQFF
TRBV5-1	many	TRBJ2-3	NA	TGCGCCAGCAGCTTGAGACTCCAGACAGATACGCAGTATTTT	CASSLRLQTDTQYF
TRBV7-2	few	TRBJ1-2	NA	TGTGCCAGCAGCTTTGAGCGGGGCACCAGATATGGCTACACCTTC	CASSFERGTRYGYTF
TRBV6-5	many	TRBJ2-4	TRBD1	TGTGCCAGCAGTAAACAGGGGAGCATTCAGTACTTC	CASSKQGSIQYF
TRBV6-1	NA	TRBJ2-2	NA	TGTGCCAGCATCGAGACCGGAAGAACGGCCGGGGAGCTGTTTTTT	CASIETGRTAGELFF
TRBV7-3	many	TRBJ2-3	TRBD1	TGTGCCAGCAGCTCGACACCAGACAGGGGCACAGATACGCAGTATTTT	CASSSTPDRGTDTQYF
TRBV29-1	NA	TRBJ2-3	NA	TGCAGCGTTGAAGGGGGGGGCTTTGGATCTAGCACAGATACGCAGTATTTT	CSVEGGGFGSSTDTQYF
TRBV20-1	few	TRBJ2-2	NA	TGCAGTGCTAGACTACTAACGAACACCGGGGAGCTGTTTTTT	CSARLLTNTGELFF
TRBV28	NA	TRBJ1-1	NA	TGTGCCAGCACTCTCCCGGGACAGAACACTGAAGCTTTCTTT	CASTLPGQNTEAFF
TRBV5-1	NA	TRBJ2-2	NA	TGCGCCAGCAGGACCGGACGGTGGACCGGGGAGCTGTTTTTT	CASRTGRWTGELFF
TRBV7-3	NA	TRBJ2-2	TRBD2	TGTGCCAGCAGCATGGGACTAGCGGGAGGTTTGACCGGGGAGCTGTTTTTT	CASSMGLAGGLTGELFF
TRBV6-2/TRBV6-3	NA	TRBJ2-1	TRBD2	TGTGCCAGCAGACCGAATAGAGGACTAGCGGGCGCAAATGAGCAGTTCTTC	CASRPNRGLAGANEQFF
TRBV20-1	few	TRBJ2-1	NA	TGCAGTGCCCGAGGGGGGAGAACCGGTGAGCAGTTCTTC	CSARGGRTGEQFF
TRBV6-4	NA	TRBJ2-3	NA	TGTGCCAGCAGTGACTTTAGCGCGAGCACAGATACGCAGTATTTT	CASSDFSASTDTQYF
TRBV27	NA	TRBJ1-1	TRBD1	TGTGCCAGCAGTTTTGACAGGGAGGGACTGAACACTGAAGCTTTCTTT	CASSFDREGLNTEAFF
TRBV10-3	many	TRBJ2-1	NA	TGTGCCATCAGTGGAGGGGTGGACAATGAGCAGTTCTTC	CAISGGVDNEQFF
TRBV5-1	NA	TRBJ2-6	NA	TGCGCCAGCAGCTTCAGGGAGGCTGGGGCCAACGTCCTGACTTTC	CASSFREAGANVLTF
TRBV20-1	few	TRBJ2-3	NA	TGCAGTGGAAGAAGACGCGCTGTAGATACGCAGTATTTT	CSGRRRAVDTQYF
TRBV3-1	NA	TRBJ2-1	NA	TGTGCCAGCAGCCAAGTAGCGGCAAACAATGAGCAGTTCTTC	CASSQVAANNEQFF
TRBV28	many	TRBJ2-1	TRBD2	TGTGCCAGCAGTCTAGCCGGGACTAGGGTCAATGAGCAGTTCTTC	CASSLAGTRVNEQFF
TRBV20-1	NA	TRBJ2-7	TRBD2	TGCAGTGCTAGAGGGAGACTAGCGGGAGTTTCCTACGAGCAGTACTTC	CSARGRLAGVSYEQYF
TRBV10-3	NA	TRBJ2-3	NA	TGTGCCATCAGTGAGTCAGGCCGGAATAGCACAGATACGCAGTATTTT	CAISESGRNSTDTQYF
TRBV20-1	NA	TRBJ1-2	NA	TGCAGTGCTAGATGGGGAACAGGGAAACATGGCTACACCTTC	CSARWGTGKHGYTF
TRBV7-2	many	TRBJ2-7	NA	TGTGCCAGCAGCTTAGGACAGGCCCGCTACGAGCAGTACTTC	CASSLGQARYEQYF
TRBV4-2	NA	TRBJ2-7	TRBD2	TGTGCCAGCAGCCAAGAACCGGGAGGCTCCACCTACGAGCAGTACTTC	CASSQEPGGSTYEQYF
TRBV18	few	TRBJ2-5	TRBD1	TGTGCCAGCTCACCACGTCATATAGAGGGGACAGAAGAGACCCAGTACTTC	CASSPRHIEGTEETQYF
TRBV9	NA	TRBJ2-1	TRBD2	TGTGCCAGCAGCGTAGCTGCTAGCGGGAGTGTTGGTGAGCAGTTCTTC	CASSVAASGSVGEQFF
TRBV15	NA	TRBJ1-5	NA	TGTGCCACCAGCAGAGATGCACTGAGCAATCAGCCCCAGCATTTT	CATSRDALSNQPQHF
TRBV7-9	NA	TRBJ1-2	NA	TGTGCCAGCCGACCCCAGGGTATGGGTGGCTACACCTTC	CASRPQGMGGYTF
TRBV18	NA	TRBJ1-5	TRBD1	TGTGCCAGCTCACTCGGGACAGGGACCGATCAGCCCCAGCATTTT	CASSLGTGTDQPQHF
TRBV7-9	few	TRBJ2-2	NA	TGTGCCGGTGGAAAAGGGAACACCGGGGAGCTGTTTTTT	CAGGKGNTGELFF
TRBV7-2	few	TRBJ2-1	NA	TGTGCCAGCAGCCGAGCGGATTACAATGAGCAGTTCTTC	CASSRADYNEQFF
TRBV20-1	NA	TRBJ2-5	NA	TGCAGTGCTTCGCCGGCCCTCCTCCAAGAGACCCAGTACTTC	CSASPALLQETQYF
TRBV25-1	NA	TRBJ2-7	NA	TGTGCCAGCAGGGGGCAGGGAGGAGGGGGGAAACCCTACGAGCAGTACTTC	CASRGQGGGGKPYEQYF
TRBV5-5	NA	TRBJ1-1	NA	TGTGCCAGCAGCTTGGACCGGCCTGTGAGTAGCACTGAAGCTTTCTTT	CASSLDRPVSSTEAFF
TRBV6-4	few	TRBJ2-3	NA	TGTGCCAGCAGCGATCATCCCACAGATACGCAGTATTTT	CASSDHPTDTQYF
TRBV5-5	NA	TRBJ2-1	NA	TGTGCCAGCAGCTTGGCTGGACTACAGATCTACAATGAGCAGTTCTTC	CASSLAGLQIYNEQFF
TRBV9	once	TRBJ2-7	NA	TGTGCCAGCAGCTTAAACCCGGCCTACGAGCAGTACTTC	CASSLNPAYEQYF